The rows below give T cell receptor beta chains drawn from one sample of a study of early T cells in non-severe SARS-CoV-2 infection. One entry per CDR3 protein, called by TCRdb with MiXCR from the 5' RACE reads. Of tens of thousands of distinct CDR3 sequences detected, 3.5% to 4% appear once; the ten largest clones hold more than 8%. Sequencing was performed on whole blood. These receptors were obtained from an adult who was a healthcare worker with PCR-confirmed SARS-CoV-2 infection or an uninfected control (not recorded which). The CDR3 runs from the conserved cysteine through the conserved F or W. A D gene is named only where the DNA matches it firmly. The size of a clone is reported for some rows only, either as once, few or many, or as a class for expanded clones.

j_gene | abundance | v_gene | d_gene | CDR3aa | CDR3nt
TRBJ2-6 | many | TRBV21-1 | NA | CASSKGPRAKANVLTF | TGTGCCAGCAGCAAAGGTCCCAGGGCTAAAGCCAACGTCCTGACTTTC
TRBJ2-1 | many | TRBV12-3/TRBV12-4 | NA | CASSIGQIYNEQFF | TGTGCCAGCAGTATTGGACAGATCTACAATGAGCAGTTCTTC
TRBJ2-6 | many | TRBV6-1 | NA | CASRRETFPSGANVLTF | TGTGCCAGCAGGAGGGAGACTTTCCCCTCTGGGGCCAACGTCCTGACTTTC
TRBJ1-3 | many | TRBV24-1 | NA | CATSTGSGNTIYF | TGTGCCACCTCAACGGGATCTGGAAACACCATATATTTT
TRBJ2-3 | NA | TRBV18 | TRBD1 | CASSLGQGATDTQYF | TGTGCCAGCTCACTCGGACAGGGGGCAACAGATACGCAGTATTTT
TRBJ2-2 | few | TRBV3-1 | NA | CASSQVRGTGELFF | TGTGCCAGCAGCCAAGTGAGGGGCACCGGGGAGCTGTTTTTT
TRBJ1-2 | many | TRBV6-2/TRBV6-3 | NA | CASSRPGSNYGYTF | TGTGCCAGCAGTCGCCCAGGGTCTAACTATGGCTACACCTTC
TRBJ2-5 | many | TRBV3-1 | TRBD2 | CASSPGGNSGSKTQYF | TGTGCCAGCAGCCCCGGTGGAAATAGCGGGAGTAAGACCCAGTACTTC
TRBJ1-1 | many | TRBV9 | NA | CASSVVNGEAFF | TGTGCCAGCAGCGTAGTTAATGGGGAAGCTTTCTTT
TRBJ1-1 | many | TRBV7-2 | TRBD1 | CASSLVPDYRGQNTEAFF | TGTGCCAGCAGCTTAGTTCCCGATTACAGGGGCCAGAACACTGAAGCTTTCTTT
TRBJ2-1 | NA | TRBV6-2/TRBV6-3 | NA | CASSYRTRFNEQFF | TGTGCCAGCAGTTACCGTACTAGATTCAATGAGCAGTTCTTC
TRBJ2-1 | many | TRBV4-3 | NA | CASSQDGQGPYNEQFF | TGCGCCAGCAGCCAAGATGGGCAGGGTCCCTACAATGAGCAGTTCTTC
TRBJ2-7 | many | TRBV7-2 | TRBD2 | CASSLGLANYEQYF | TGTGCCAGCAGCTTGGGACTAGCGAACTACGAGCAGTACTTC
TRBJ2-7 | few | TRBV7-8 | TRBD1 | CASSPPRGTGGLSYEQYF | TGTGCCAGCAGCCCTCCGCGTGGGACAGGGGGCCTCTCCTACGAGCAGTACTTC
TRBJ1-1 | many | TRBV18 | TRBD1 | CASSLGQGAMGTEAFF | TGTGCCAGCTCACTGGGACAGGGGGCAATGGGCACTGAAGCTTTCTTT
TRBJ1-1 | many | TRBV21-1 | NA | CASSKVRRRITEAFF | TGTGCCAGCAGCAAAGTGAGGCGGAGGATCACTGAAGCTTTCTTT
TRBJ2-3 | few | TRBV11-3 | NA | CASSLGPRTDTQYF | TGTGCCAGCAGCTTAGGTCCTAGAACTGATACGCAGTATTTT
TRBJ2-1 | many | TRBV30 | NA | CAWSPTLADSGNEQFF | TGTGCCTGGAGTCCCACACTAGCCGATTCGGGCAATGAGCAGTTCTTC
TRBJ2-1 | many | TRBV11-2 | TRBD2 | CASSLSGSPNNEQFF | TGTGCCAGCAGCTTAAGCGGGAGCCCCAACAATGAGCAGTTCTTC
TRBJ2-1 | many | TRBV7-2 | TRBD2 | CASSPRTSGEQFF | TGTGCCAGCAGCCCAAGGACTAGCGGTGAGCAGTTCTTC
TRBJ2-2 | many | TRBV11-3 | NA | CASSPGDRSNTGELFF | TGTGCCAGCAGCCCCGGAGACAGATCGAACACCGGGGAGCTGTTTTTT
TRBJ2-1 | few | TRBV7-3 | NA | CASSTINHEQFF | TGTGCCAGCAGCACCATAAACCATGAGCAGTTCTTC
TRBJ2-3 | many | TRBV7-2 | NA | CASSLFLHGRESQYF | TGTGCCAGCAGCTTGTTTCTCCATGGTCGGGAGTCGCAGTATTTT
TRBJ2-1 | many | TRBV20-1 | NA | CSATNSGKYNEQFF | TGCAGTGCTACCAATTCAGGGAAGTACAATGAGCAGTTCTTC
TRBJ2-3 | many | TRBV9 | NA | CASSVEAGSSTDTQYF | TGTGCCAGCAGCGTAGAGGCGGGATCTAGCACAGATACGCAGTATTTT
TRBJ2-7 | many | TRBV29-1 | TRBD1 | CSVATGIEQYF | TGCAGCGTCGCGACAGGGATCGAGCAGTACTTC
TRBJ1-3 | many | TRBV29-1 | NA | CSVLSAISGNTIYF | TGCAGCGTTCTTTCCGCGATATCTGGAAACACCATATATTTT
TRBJ2-1 | few | TRBV2 | NA | CASRGRRERYNEQFF | TGTGCCAGCAGGGGCCGACGGGAGCGATACAATGAGCAGTTCTTC
TRBJ2-5 | many | TRBV12-3/TRBV12-4 | NA | CASRSGVSETQYF | TGTGCCAGCAGAAGTGGGGTTTCAGAGACCCAGTACTTC
TRBJ2-3 | many | TRBV29-1 | TRBD2 | CSVDSTSGRVLDTQYF | TGCAGCGTCGATTCCACTAGCGGGAGGGTCTTAGATACGCAGTATTTT
TRBJ2-2 | many | TRBV14 | NA | CASSQQNTGELFF | TGTGCCAGCAGCCAACAAAACACCGGGGAGCTGTTTTTT
TRBJ1-6 | many | TRBV5-4 | TRBD1 | CASSLDGTSGGSPLHF | TGTGCCAGCAGCTTGGATGGGACATCAGGGGGTTCACCCCTCCACTTT
TRBJ2-5 | many | TRBV24-1 | TRBD1 | CATSDRDSQETQYF | TGTGCCACCAGTGACAGGGACAGTCAAGAGACCCAGTACTTC
TRBJ1-6 | many | TRBV20-1 | TRBD1 | CSAPPPLGQGFSPLHF | TGCAGTGCTCCACCCCCCCTTGGACAGGGTTTTTCACCCCTCCACTTT
TRBJ2-7 | many | TRBV20-1 | TRBD1 | CSADRTGVPFYEQYF | TGCAGTGCTGACAGAACAGGGGTTCCGTTCTACGAGCAGTACTTC
TRBJ1-5 | few | TRBV27 | NA | CASSLGWSNQPQHF | TGTGCCAGCAGTTTAGGGTGGAGCAATCAGCCCCAGCATTTT
TRBJ2-1 | NA | TRBV4-3 | NA | CASSQERWGNEQFF | TGCGCCAGCAGCCAAGAAAGGTGGGGCAATGAGCAGTTCTTC
TRBJ2-5 | many | TRBV10-3 | TRBD1 | CAISAPGQGLETQYF | TGTGCCATCAGTGCACCGGGACAGGGATTGGAGACCCAGTACTTC
TRBJ2-3 | NA | TRBV9 | TRBD1 | CASSLGTATTQYF | TGTGCCAGCAGCTTAGGGACAGCGACTACGCAGTATTTT
TRBJ1-4 | medium-sized | TRBV28 | TRBD1 | CASSLTGGSEKLFF | TGTGCCAGCAGTCTTACAGGGGGTTCTGAAAAACTGTTTTTT